This T cell receptor beta chain was identified in a study of T cell repertoires in cytomegalovirus infection. Study-wide background: Public TCR beta signatures marked donors with CMV infection and the matching HLA.

V trimming: 3 bases; J trimming: 0 bases; junction bases outside the gene matches: 4. CDR3 length: 16 amino acids. TCRdb reanalysed the reads using MiXCR and keeps one entry per CDR3 protein. The table has some 940,000 distinct CDR3 sequences, approximately 33% seen once. To note about this clonotype: Antigen: not known.

The material was cultured CD8+ T cells from PBMCs, obtained from culture after CMV antigen stimulation. The sequence was obtained from a human donor in good health (CMV status not recorded). Some clones in this sample may be carry-over from other donors' samples. This chain connects TRBV7-1 to TRBJ2-3; 9 positions match TRBD2. TRBV7-1 is treated as an ORF (open reading frame) with a function not yet certain. The CDR3 region has the DNA TGTGCCAGCAGCTCCGATAGCGGGGGAAGCACAGATACGCAGTATTTT. It yields the protein CASSSDSGGSTDTQYF.